This T cell receptor beta chain emerged from a study of blood T cells in healthy people across ages. Notes on the study in general: Among long-lived donors, naive CD4+ cells were more numerous and diversity higher than in aged donors.

Regarding this clonotype: Its specificity is unknown. A much larger clone differs from this one at a single base, so this may be a read error.

Using a J-beta primer mix together with a sample-barcoded 5' primer, a second PCR was run for roughly 6 to 11 cycles. Each of the cDNA molecules was tagged by a template-switch adaptor with 12 random nucleotides. TCRdb processed the 5' RACE reads anew with MiXCR; each CDR3 protein has one entry. Here the sample spans about 1.7 million distinct CDR3 sequences, about 30% being singletons. Sequencing was performed on blood. The source of this sequence is a woman in her twenties or thirties in good health.

CDR3 sequence (DNA): TGTGCCAGCAACCCCGAGGGGTGGGATACGCAGTATTTT. It encodes CASNPEGWDTQYF. The chain couples TRBV7-2 to TRBJ2-3; either TRBD1 or TRBD2 may fit D (5 bases each). The CDR3 is 13 residues long. Germline V gives CDR1 SGHTA, CDR2 FQGNSA. The V end was cut by 7 bases, the J end by 6 bases, with 14 bases between.